This T cell receptor (beta chain) was identified in a study of cytomegalovirus exposure and HLA in healthy donors. The assay was immunoSEQ multiplex PCR, and TCRdb's table has in-frame clones only and misses some. There are 150,000 or so clones in the sample; around nine tenths occur only once, and approximately 20% lies in the top ten. The CDR3 has 14 residues. CDR1 is SGHRS and CDR2 is YFSETQ in the germline V gene. V was trimmed by 4 bases and J by 2 bases, leaving 13 bases between them. J is TRBJ2-7 and V is TRBV5-1; a possible D gene is TRBD1 (6 bases). The clonotype was recovered from a man in his late teens or twenties in good health and CMV-seropositive. Material: PBMCs. The CDR3 loop is CASSTDRPPYEQYF. For the CDR3, the DNA is TGCGCCAGCAGCACTGACAGGCCTCCCTACGAGCAGTACTTC.